The 21 T cell receptor beta chains given below trace back to one sample, sequenced in a study of OX40 agonist ivuxolimab in advanced cancers. Only in-frame clones appear in the TCRdb table, and some are missing; sequencing was by immunoSEQ multiplex PCR. The sample carries tens of thousands of clones, approximately 79% recorded once. Specimen: CD4+ or CD8+ T cells sorted from blood, collected in a trial of the OX40 agonist ivuxolimab. These receptors all come from an adult with an advanced solid tumor such as melanoma, head and neck, liver or kidney cancer.

This clone was counted between two and nine times. The chain joins TRBV11-3 to TRBJ2-1; TRBD2 matches 15 bases. V shed 3 bases, J shed 7 bases, and the junction held 4 bases outside the gene matches. The germline gives CDR1 SGHNT, CDR2 YENEEA. This CDR3 is 16 amino acids long. CDR3 residues: CASSFRTSGRANEQFF. CDR3 coding DNA: TGTGCCAGCAGCTTTCGGACTAGCGGGAGGGCTAATGAGCAGTTCTTC.

This clone has just a few counts. CDR3 coding DNA: TGTGCCAGCAGCCCCCTGGAAGTCGGGGAGCTGTTTTTT. Amino acid sequence: CASSPLEVGELFF. This chain joins TRBV11-3 and TRBJ2-2; no reliable D call. Germline loops: CDR1 SGHNT, CDR2 YENEEA. The CDR3 extends over 13 amino acids. V gave up 5 bases and J gave up 7 bases, with 11 bases separating them. The full variable domain, with the rest looked up from reference TRBV11-3 and TRBJ2-2, is EAGVVQSPRYKIIEKKQPVAFWCNPISGHNTLYWYLQNLGQGPELLIRYENEEAVDDSQLPKDRFSAERLKGVDSTLKIQPAELGDSAVYLCASSPLEVGELFFGEGSRLTVL.

V and J are TRBV2 and TRBJ1-5; tentative D call: TRBD1 (6 bases). CDR1 and CDR2 from the germline V gene are SNHLY and FYNNEI. This CDR3 region has 15 residues. V was pared by 4 bases and J by 0 bases, with 10 bases between. In DNA, the CDR3 is TGTGCCAGCAGTGCCACAGGGTATAGCAATCAGCCCCAGCATTTT. Translation: CASSATGYSNQPQHF.

The chain uses TRBV7-2 and TRBJ2-7; no firm D call. This CDR3 region has 15 residues. CDR1 is SGHTA, CDR2 FQGNSA, per germline. V was clipped by 1 base and J by 7 bases, with 17 bases between them. CDR3 residues: CASSLGDFAVGEQYF. CDR3 in DNA: TGTGCCAGCAGCTTAGGAGACTTCGCCGTCGGGGAGCAGTACTTC.

V usage is TRBV12-5 and J usage is TRBJ1-1, with D tentatively TRBD1 (6 bases). V was cut by 6 bases and J by 5 bases, with 13 bases left in between. This CDR3 has 13 residues. Germline CDR1 reads LGHNT; CDR2 reads FRNRAP. This CDR3 is CASGRGQPTEAFF. For the CDR3, the DNA is TGTGCTAGTGGACGAGGACAGCCGACTGAAGCTTTCTTT.

This clone has just one count. This chain links TRBV7-3 with TRBJ1-6, with 8 bases identical to TRBD1. The length of the CDR3 is 15 residues. V shed 5 bases, J shed 9 bases, and the junction held 9 bases outside the gene matches. The germline V gene encodes CDR1 SGHTA and CDR2 FQGTGA. CDR3: CASSKGAGGSSPLHF. The CDR3 region has the DNA TGTGCCAGCAGCAAAGGGGCAGGGGGCAGTTCACCCCTCCACTTT.

This chain joins TRBV27 and TRBJ2-7; 7 nucleotides match TRBD1. After removal of 6 bases from V and 2 bases from J, the junction contained 7 bases not matched to a gene. This CDR3 is 14 amino acids long. Germline V gives CDR1 MNHEY, CDR2 SMNVEV (reference sequence). CDR3 nucleotides: TGTGCCAGCAGAGTCAGACAGGGCCCCTACGAGCAGTACTTC. This codes for CASRVRQGPYEQYF.

J is TRBJ2-2 and V is TRBV7-3, with 10 nucleotides matching TRBD1. CDR1 and CDR2 (germline): SGHTA, FQGTGA. This CDR3 region has 15 residues. The V gene end was trimmed by 3 bases and the J gene end by 4 bases; junction bases not matched to a gene: 2. CDR3 region: CASSLGTGVTGELFF. CDR3 coding DNA: TGTGCCAGCAGCTTGGGGACAGGGGTCACCGGGGAGCTGTTTTTT.

This rearrangement joins TRBV5-1 to TRBJ2-6; 7 positions agree with TRBD1. Trimming at V came to 3 bases and at J to 2 bases, leaving 2 bases not matched to a gene. Germline values: CDR1 SGHRS, CDR2 YFSETQ. There are 15 residues in the CDR3. CDR3 loop: CASSSQGAGANVLTF. In DNA, the CDR3 is TGCGCCAGCAGCTCGCAGGGGGCTGGGGCCAACGTCCTGACTTTC.

The rearrangement uses TRBV14 and TRBJ1-2; no clear D. Germline values: CDR1 SGHDN, CDR2 FVKESK. Trimming removed 5 bases from V and 1 base from J, with 11 bases in between. The length of the CDR3 is 14 residues. The CDR3, as DNA: TGTGCCAGCAGCTCCAACTCGTTTAACTATGGCTACACCTTC. Amino acids: CASSSNSFNYGYTF.

This clone was seen just once. The chain links TRBV27 to TRBJ2-7; 9 positions agree with TRBD1. CDR3 length: 14 amino acids. V was clipped by 4 bases and J by 2 bases; unmatched bases: 3. Germline V CDR1 and CDR2: MNHEY, SMNVEV (reference sequence). The CDR3 bases are TGTGCCAGCAGTTGGAGACAGGGGGCCTACGAGCAGTACTTC. It codes for CASSWRQGAYEQYF.

The chain is built from TRBV7-3 and TRBJ1-6; D not certain. Trimming removed 6 bases from V and 6 bases from J, with 15 bases in between. The germline gives CDR1 SGHTA, CDR2 FQGTGA. This CDR3 is 15 amino acids long. As DNA, the CDR3 is TGTGCCAGCAGATCCTTCAGACCGGCTAATTCACCCCTCCACTTT. Translated: CASRSFRPANSPLHF.

The chain is built from TRBV9 and TRBJ2-1; TRBD1 is a possible D gene (5 bases). CDR3 length: 17 amino acids. V gave up 1 base and J gave up 0 bases, with 14 bases separating them. Per germline, CDR1 SGDLS and CDR2 YYNGEE. The DNA for the CDR3 is TGTGCCAGCAGCGTATGGGCAGGGATTAGCTCCTACAATGAGCAGTTCTTC. It encodes CASSVWAGISSYNEQFF.

In this sample, this clone turned up once. V usage is TRBV9 and J usage is TRBJ1-2; D is uncertain. This CDR3 has 13 residues. Trimming took 0 bases from V and 2 from J, leaving 5 bases between them. Germline lookup yields CDR1 SGDLS and CDR2 YYNGEE. CDR3 nucleotides: TGTGCCAGCAGCGTAGACAGAAACTATGGCTACACCTTC. It translates to CASSVDRNYGYTF.

The genes are TRBV4-2 and TRBJ1-1, with no clear D. CDR1 is LGHNA and CDR2 is YNFKEQ in the germline V gene. V was shortened by 3 bases and J by 5 bases, with 19 bases between the two germline ends. The CDR3 extends over 16 amino acids. CDR3 protein: CASSHVQRTAQTEAFF. The CDR3 DNA reads as TGTGCCAGCAGCCACGTCCAGCGGACCGCTCAAACTGAAGCTTTCTTT.

This clone was recorded many times. The V gene is TRBV5-1, the J gene TRBJ1-6, with TRBD1 as a possible D gene (5 bases). Between the trimmed V and J ends, which lost 1 base and 5 bases, there was a span of 7 bases. The CDR3 loop spans 14 amino acids. Germline loops: CDR1 SGHRS, CDR2 YFSETQ. The CDR3 spells CASSLSGNNSPLHF. CDR3 bases: TGCGCCAGCAGCTTGTCAGGGAATAATTCACCCCTCCACTTT.

The J gene is TRBJ1-3, the V gene TRBV30, with D uncertain. This CDR3 has 15 residues. V gave up 1 base and J gave up 0 bases, with 10 bases separating them. The germline CDR1 and CDR2 sequences are GTSNPN and SVGIG (reference sequence). The CDR3 spells CAWSARARSGNTIYF. Written as DNA, the CDR3 is TGTGCCTGGAGTGCACGGGCTCGCTCTGGAAACACCATATATTTT.

The rearrangement links TRBV5-6 to TRBJ2-2; D might be TRBD1 (5 bases). This CDR3 comprises 15 residues. Germline CDR1 reads SGHDT; CDR2 reads YYEEEE. Trimming took 0 bases from V and 5 from J, leaving 11 bases between them. For the CDR3, the DNA is TGTGCCAGCAGCTTGGGTAGGACACCTACCGGGGAGCTGTTTTTT. This translates into CASSLGRTPTGELFF.

The rearrangement links TRBV27 to TRBJ2-3; D might be TRBD2 (5 bases). The CDR3 is 12 amino acids. CDR1 is MNHEY, CDR2 SMNVEV, per germline (reference sequence). V was shortened by 6 bases and J by 7 bases, with 11 bases between the two germline ends. CDR3 loop: CASSLDSHTQYF. Here the CDR3 DNA reads TGTGCCAGCAGCTTGGACTCGCATACGCAGTATTTT.

The V call is TRBV25-1, the J call TRBJ2-7; no clear D gene. Looked up from germline, CDR1 is MGHDK and CDR2 is SYGVNS. This CDR3 is built from 11 residues. The ends were cut back, 4 bases at V and 3 bases at J, with 4 bases in the middle. This chain's CDR3 is CASSGYYEQYF. DNA of the CDR3: TGTGCCAGCAGTGGCTACTACGAGCAGTACTTC.

This clone was seen a single time. The genes are TRBV18 and TRBJ2-7, with TRBD2 matching 8 bases. The CDR3 extends over 18 amino acids. The germline gives CDR1 KGHSH, CDR2 LQKENI. Trimming removed 3 bases from V and 3 bases from J; junction bases left unmatched: 16. DNA for the CDR3: TGTGCCAGCTCACCCACCGCAGTAATAGCGGGATCAATCTACGAGCAGTACTTC. It yields the protein CASSPTAVIAGSIYEQYF.